This TCR beta chain emerged from a study of shared clonotypes between healthy human individuals. On the study more broadly: Each donor's CD4 naive and CD4 memory cells filled three plates apiece, CD8 naive two, and CD8 memory one.

Splitting of each subset's genomic DNA was done evenly across several immunoSEQ plates. Here immunoSEQ multiplex PCR was the method, and the copy in TCRdb shows in-frame clones only, minus some. The repertoire holds about 1 million clones, with around 75% as singletons. Trimming removed 3 bases at V and 6 bases at J, with 19 bases between. This CDR3 comprises 15 residues. The germline CDR1 and CDR2 sequences are SGHRS and YFSETQ. This clone showed up just a few times. The origin of this receptor is a man aged 18 to 29 in good health. Specimen: memory CD4+ T cells sorted from blood. Documented subset: CD45RA-negative fraction. The chain couples TRBV5-1 to TRBJ2-7, with unresolved D. The CDR3 region is CASSSNSGPQSEQYF. CDR3 DNA sequence: TGCGCCAGCAGCTCCAACTCCGGGCCTCAAAGCGAGCAGTACTTC.